The next 2 T cell receptor beta chains were all read from a single sample in a study of T cells in pancreatic ductal adenocarcinoma. The table came from immunoSEQ multiplex PCR; TCRdb's copy has only in-frame clones and leaves some out. The sample gives 100,000 or so clones, 90% to 95% of which show up once; roughly 3.1% is in the top ten. Surgery without prior neoadjuvant therapy was the treatment of the selected pancreatic ductal adenocarcinoma patients. The material sequenced was PBMCs. The origin of the receptors is a human donor with pancreatic ductal adenocarcinoma.

In this sample, this clone turned up once. Other DNA sequences in this sample translate to the same CDR3. CDR3 region: CSVGENYGYTF. The CDR3 nucleotides are TGCAGCGTTGGGGAGAACTATGGCTACACCTTC. The J gene is TRBJ1-2, the V gene TRBV29-1; D unresolved. The germline V gene encodes CDR1 SQVTM and CDR2 ANQGSEA. CDR3 size: 11 residues. V lost 4 bases, J lost 2 bases, and 5 bases lay in between.

The chain uses TRBV25-1 and TRBJ1-2, with D hard to call. There are 14 residues in the CDR3. Trimming took off 2 bases at V and 10 bases at J, with 17 bases between the two ends. CDR1 is MGHDK, CDR2 SYGVNS, per germline. The CDR3 reads CASSEKRADAAYTF. The CDR3 DNA sequence: TGTGCCAGCAGTGAAAAGAGGGCAGACGCGGCCTACACCTTC.